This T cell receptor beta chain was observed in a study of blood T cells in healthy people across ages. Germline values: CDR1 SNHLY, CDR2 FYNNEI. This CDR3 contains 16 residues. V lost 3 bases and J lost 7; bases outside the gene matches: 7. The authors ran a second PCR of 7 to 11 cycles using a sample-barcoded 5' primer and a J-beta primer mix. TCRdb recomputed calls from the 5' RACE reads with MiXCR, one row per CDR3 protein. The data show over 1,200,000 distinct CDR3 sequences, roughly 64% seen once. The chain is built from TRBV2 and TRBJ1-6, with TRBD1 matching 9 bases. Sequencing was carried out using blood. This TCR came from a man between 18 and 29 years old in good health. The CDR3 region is CASSDSQGQGNSPLHF. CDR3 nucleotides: TGTGCCAGCAGTGATTCCCAGGGACAGGGAAATTCACCCCTCCACTTT.